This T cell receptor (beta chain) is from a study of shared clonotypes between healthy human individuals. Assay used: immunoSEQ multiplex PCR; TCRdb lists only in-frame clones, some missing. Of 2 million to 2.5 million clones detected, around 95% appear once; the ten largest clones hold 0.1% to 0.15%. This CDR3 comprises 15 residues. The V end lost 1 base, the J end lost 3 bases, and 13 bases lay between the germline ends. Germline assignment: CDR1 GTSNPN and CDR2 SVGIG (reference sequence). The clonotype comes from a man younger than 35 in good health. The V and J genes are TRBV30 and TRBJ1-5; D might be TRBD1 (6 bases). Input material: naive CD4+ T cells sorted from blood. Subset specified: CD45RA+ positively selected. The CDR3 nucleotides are TGTGCCTGGAGTGCCCTGTGGACAGACAATCAGCCCCAGCATTTT. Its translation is CAWSALWTDNQPQHF.